The 6 T cell receptor beta chains below were found in one sample sequenced in a study of shared clonotypes between healthy human individuals. Assay: immunoSEQ multiplex PCR; the TCRdb copy retains only in-frame clones and omits some. Among more than 2 million clones listed, 90% to 97% were seen once. Material for sequencing was naive CD4+ T cells sorted from blood. As for subset: CD45RA+ positively selected. These receptors all come from a man aged 18 to 29 in good health.

The V and J genes are TRBV7-9 and TRBJ1-2, with a possible D match to TRBD1 (6 bases). The CDR3 is made up of 17 amino acids. Trimming pared 4 bases from V and 2 bases from J, leaving 20 bases between. Germline V gene sequence: CDR1 SEHNR, CDR2 FQNEAQ (reference sequence). This CDR3 is CASSSYSPGGQNYGYTF. CDR3 coding DNA: TGTGCCAGCAGCTCATACAGTCCGGGGGGCCAGAACTATGGCTACACCTTC.

V is TRBV28 and J is TRBJ2-7; possible D gene TRBD2, 6 bases. Looked up from germline, CDR1 is MDHEN and CDR2 is SYDVKM. This CDR3 is 12 amino acids long. The ends were cut back, 7 bases at V and 4 bases at J, with 11 bases in the middle. The CDR3 nucleotides are TGTGCCAGCATCGGGGAGGAGTACGAGCAGTACTTC. Translation gives CASIGEEYEQYF.

This chain joins TRBV5-1 and TRBJ1-6, with a weak D call TRBD1 (6 bases). The V gene lost 7 bases and the J gene lost 4 bases, with 15 bases spanning the gap. The CDR3 runs to 15 residues. Germline V CDR1 and CDR2: SGHRS, YFSETQ. CDR3 sequence (DNA): TGCGCCAGCCACGGGGGGGCAGATTATAATTCACCCCTCCACTTT. Translating it yields CASHGGADYNSPLHF. Full variable domain (outside the CDR3, taken from reference TRBV5-1 and TRBJ1-6): KAGVTQTPRYLIKTRGQQVTLSCSPISGHRSVSWYQQTPGQGLQFLFEYFSETQRNKGNFPGRFSGRQFSNSRSEMNVSTLELGDSALYLCASHGGADYNSPLHFGNGTRLTVT.

The chain couples TRBV7-9 to TRBJ1-6; TRBD1 is a possible D gene (5 bases). Germline loops: CDR1 SEHNR, CDR2 FQNEAQ (reference sequence). The V and J ends lost 4 bases and 7 bases respectively, with 14 bases between them. The CDR3 runs to 15 residues. CDR3 bases: TGTGCCAGCAGCTCCTCCGGGGCGATGAATTCACCCCTCCACTTT. This codes for CASSSSGAMNSPLHF.

The J gene is TRBJ2-3, the V gene TRBV18; D is uncertain. V lost 4 bases and J lost 4, with 3 bases in between. CDR1 and CDR2 (germline): KGHSH, LQKENI. This CDR3 comprises 11 residues. CDR3 sequence (DNA): TGTGCCAGCTCACGTTCAGATACGCAGTATTTT. Translating it yields CASSRSDTQYF.

The rearrangement joins TRBV4-3 to TRBJ1-2, with D possibly being TRBD1 (5 bases). This CDR3 has 15 residues. Germline V gene sequence: CDR1 LGHNA, CDR2 YSLEER. V shed 0 bases and J shed 4 bases, with 12 bases lying between them. The CDR3 loop is CASSQDRGGGYGYTF. The CDR3 coding sequence is TGCGCCAGCAGCCAAGATCGTGGCGGGGGCTATGGCTACACCTTC.